The entry that follows covers one T cell receptor beta chain sequence. The clone's antigen remains unknown. Base qualities are not recorded, but no much larger clone differs from it by a single base. Whole blood was collected in K2EDTA tubes by collaborating institutions according to the institutions' own protocols. For TCRbeta analysis, collaborator samples were shipped as frozen whole blood, as isolated PBMCs, or as DNA extracted from either sample type. The data were obtained in a study of blood T cell repertoires in COVID-19 (TCRdb year 2020). Regarding the study in general: The collaborator samples originated in the United States, Italy and Spain and spanned the acute and convalescent phases of COVID-19. A de-identified subject ID, COVID-19 status, age in years and sex were almost always included in the sample metadata. Samples came from the ongoing ImmuneRACE study (first 160 participants) plus 1,254 subjects from 6 global collaborators. The repertoires were made available in a free public database intended to serve as a resource for research on the immune response to SARS-CoV-2. Where available, HLA class I and class II types were obtained from metadata supplied by the sample provider rather than from assay-based typing. Subjects who had been exposed to COVID-19, were actively infected with it, or had recovered from it provided the deeply sampled blood TCRbeta repertoires that made up the dataset. The prospective study material was composed of cDNA or gDNA derived from T cells, B-cell-depleted T cells, or PBMCs.

Overall study results and their limits: How much clinical and demographic metadata was included differed by source and by participant, and the metadata was provided uncurated.

The CDR3 starts with the cysteine, ends with the phenylalanine, and has 13 residues. Only CDR3 DNA is held: 39 bases, read in frame from base 1. V has 3 bases trimmed and J has 12 bases trimmed; junction bases matching no gene number 11. In the germline V gene (reference sequence), CDR1 corresponds to MNHEY and CDR2 to SMNVEV. TCRbeta CDR3 regions were amplified from genomic DNA by means of the immunoSEQ Assay, a bias-controlled multiplex PCR. The source study handled its data this way. The number of nucleated cells in each sample was estimated from the amplification of reference gene primers within the assay. Sequence reads were collapsed and filtered to measure the absolute abundance of every unique TCRbeta CDR3 rearrangement. Productive Simpson clonality was computed per sample as the square root of Simpson's diversity index over productive rearrangements. In TCRdb, the immuneACCESS table is reduced to in-frame sequences with V and J assigned. These tables do not hold every clone; where another copy was compared, an unresolved V gene accounts for under half, and the others remain unexplained. V and J calls and clone size are copied from that table; D and trimming were computed from the DNA. The table for this sample lists a few hundred thousand clones; about nine tenths of them were counted only once. 6.2% of the sample goes to the ten largest clones.

Sequencing was carried out using peripheral blood. The TCR sequence derives from a man aged 60 to 75 with acute or convalescent COVID-19. The V gene is TRBV27 and the J gene is TRBJ2-7; 7 bases in the middle match TRBD2. The CDR3 protein: CASSFSGTESLYF. In nucleotides, the sequence is TGTGCCAGCAGTTTCAGCGGGACCGAAAGTTTGTACTTC.